One T cell receptor beta chain is described in this entry. No cognate antigen has been identified for it. No qualities accompany the bases; no much larger clone lies one base away. This sample is part of a study of Graves' ophthalmopathy and Graves' hyperthyroidism listed by TCRdb under 2018. Notes on the research overall: Peripheral blood samples were taken at the time of initial diagnosis, before any treatment was given. To explore V-J signatures that distinguish ophthalmopathy from hyperthyroidism, a discovery set of about a hundred patients was enrolled, made up of around 44 with ophthalmopathy and roughly 55 with stable hyperthyroidism. For independent validation, a separate cohort was made up of approximately 19 hyperthyroidism patients plus 17 patients who later progressed from hyperthyroidism to ophthalmopathy. In total, under 150 blood samples were TCR-sequenced: around 42 ophthalmopathy, roughly 80 hyperthyroidism and some 17 hyperthyroidism-to-ophthalmopathy patients. The study used TCR beta repertoire signatures to distinguish Graves' ophthalmopathy from Graves' hyperthyroidism and to predict progression to ophthalmopathy. In six or seven hyperthyroidism patients, the T-cell repertoires found in thyroid tissue were compared with those found in blood. After sampling, hyperthyroidism patients received methimazole starting at 30 mg daily, and ophthalmopathy patients received high-dose intravenous methylprednisolone. The study at large found these results: In validation, the model predicted ophthalmopathy progression with more than 55% sensitivity and about 73% specificity; some 13 predicted patients were CT-confirmed with GO in a median of about 6.1 months. Most expanded thyroid clonotypes with frequency above 0.001 were also detected in blood, suggesting blood repertoires may reflect the thyroid immune response. Ophthalmopathy was separated from stable hyperthyroidism by the 13-signature model with about 89% sensitivity and around 81% specificity in cross-validation and with 80%/75% in the test set. No statistical method was used to set the sample size in advance, and the investigators knew which group each participant was assigned to.

From the germline V gene, CDR1 is SGHTA and CDR2 is FQGNSA. The junction shows trimming of 5 bases on V and 3 bases on J, plus 13 bases between the germline ends. From the cysteine up to the phenylalanine, the CDR3 has a length of 14 residues. CDR3 DNA only is kept here, 42 bases in frame from base 1. The ophthalmopathy patients had moderately to severely active disease, with a Clinical Activity Score of 3 or higher, a NOSPECS grade of 4 or higher, and a disease duration of less than 3 months. Patients with other autoimmune diseases, uncontrolled infections, pregnancy or lactation were excluded. Clinical symptoms, serum thyroxine, TRAb, thyroid ultrasound and orbital computed tomography were used for diagnosis. Ficoll-Paque density gradient centrifugation was used to isolate PBMCs from under 11 ml of fresh peripheral blood. Total RNA was extracted using Trizol reagent, and RNA quality was checked on an Agilent 2100 Bioanalyzer.

For repertoire sequencing, the TCR beta CDR3 regions were amplified from RNA transcripts. HTBI primers and the Qiagen OneStep RT-PCR kit were used in a first-round RT-PCR, which was followed by a second-round multiplex PCR, size selection and purification. Libraries were sequenced paired-end with 100 bp reads on an Illumina HiSeq2000. The authors processed their data as follows. SOAPnuke was used to process the reads, removing any read that contained adapters or uncalled bases, had a mean Phred below 15, or lacked an exact match to the constant primer or identifier. High-quality paired reads were merged with COPE v1.2.5. Each unique nucleotide sequence was defined as a clonotype, and clonotypes were aligned to IMGT TRB V, D and J references with MiTCR v1.1. The analysis was limited to V-J combinations with a frequency above 0.0001, which together covered just over 98% of the repertoires. A TCR clonal expansion and chaos score per V-J combination was defined as the ratio of F50 clonal expansion to chaos observed in the TCRdist matrix. Welch's t-statistics and random forest were used to narrow the features down to 10 to 15 V-J combinations, which were then fed into a naive Bayes classifier. Thyroid-blood repertoire similarity was quantified with the Morisita-Horn index. Using fastp trimming at Q25 and MiXCR clonotype assembly, TCRdb reanalyzed the public sequencing data and kept in-frame beta chains. Each entry is one CDR3 protein sequence, shown with its most common DNA and genes. For this entry, the V and J calls and clone size follow TCRdb and not the study's own pipeline. This sample holds about 740,000 distinct CDR3 sequences; approximately 40% were observed only once. The top ten hold about 40% of the sample.

The sequenced sample was peripheral blood. This clonotype was obtained from an adult man with Graves' ophthalmopathy. This receptor chain uses TRBV7-2 and TRBJ1-1; the D region possibly corresponds to TRBD1 (6 bases align). The DNA reads as follows: TGTGCCAGCAGCCTTCTTAGGGGGGACACTGAAGCTTTCTTT. Its amino acids are CASSLLRGDTEAFF.